What follows are 15 T cell receptor beta chains derived from one specimen sequenced in a study of a mutant IDH1 vaccine in newly diagnosed glioma (dated by TCRdb to about 2021). The antigens of these receptors remain unknown. The library came from the immunoSEQ multiplex PCR assay. TCRdb retrieved this table from immuneACCESS and kept in-frame rearrangements only. Not all clones are present; in checked studies, unresolved V genes account for under half, and no reason is known for the remainder. Present in this sample are nearly 35,000 clones, around 83% of which were seen just once. Of the sample, approximately 24% is held by the ten largest clones. In the paper's terms, the time point label means: week 5, during vaccination. Each vaccine dose, consisting of 300 ug of a 20-mer mutant IDH1 peptide in Montanide, was administered subcutaneously with topical imiquimod. The sequenced sample was PBMCs, obtained from a glioma patient whose treatment included an IDH1 peptide vaccine. The source of these receptors is a man aged 25-40 years with glioma.

The chain has TRBV5-1 and TRBJ2-7; TRBD2 matches 8 bases. V shed 4 bases, J shed 5 bases, and the junction held 11 bases outside the gene matches. Looked up from germline, CDR1 is SGHRS and CDR2 is YFSETQ. The CDR3 totals 15 residues. CDR3 sequence (DNA): TGCGCCAGCAGCCGCATCACTGGAGCGGGGGACGAGCAGTACTTC. Translated: CASSRITGAGDEQYF.

This clone was seen only once. This chain links TRBV19 with TRBJ2-6, with D possibly matching TRBD2 (6 bases). This CDR3 contains 17 residues. Germline CDR1 reads LNHDA; CDR2 reads SQIVND (reference sequence). The V gene lost 3 bases and the J gene lost 0 bases, with 12 bases spanning the gap. The CDR3 DNA is TGTGCCAGTAGTATTCGGGGGTGGTACTCTGGGGCCAACGTCCTGACTTTC. Encoded protein: CASSIRGWYSGANVLTF. Together with reference TRBV19 and TRBJ2-6, the CDR3 gives the full variable domain: DGGITQSPKYLFRKEGQNVTLSCEQNLNHDAMYWYRQDPGQGLRLIYYSQIVNDFQKGDIAEGYSVSREKKESFPLTVTSAQKNPTAFYLCASSIRGWYSGANVLTFGAGSRLTVL.

This chain links TRBV5-1 with TRBJ2-5, with D possibly TRBD1 on 7 matching bases. V lost 4 bases, J lost 0 bases, and 16 bases lay in between. Germline assignment: CDR1 SGHRS and CDR2 YFSETQ. CDR3 size: 16 residues. CDR3 nucleotide sequence: TGCGCCAGCAGCCGCGGGACAGAAATGTACCAAGAGACCCAGTACTTC. Its translation is CASSRGTEMYQETQYF.

The rearrangement uses TRBV6-5 and TRBJ1-6, with no clear D. Germline CDR1 and CDR2: MNHEY and SVGAGI. The CDR3 spans 13 residues. Trimming pared 6 bases from V and 8 bases from J, leaving 11 bases between. DNA for the CDR3: TGTGCCAGCAGGCCCACTGACGATTCACCCCTCCACTTT. This codes for CASRPTDDSPLHF.

V and J are TRBV5-1 and TRBJ1-2, with 10 nucleotides matching TRBD1. The CDR3 covers 14 residues. CDR1 and CDR2 (germline): SGHRS, YFSETQ. V shed 4 bases and J 5 bases; nucleotides not matched to a gene: 5. CDR3 nucleotide sequence: TGCGCCAGCAGCGTCGGACAGGGGGTTTATGGCTACACCTTC. It yields the protein CASSVGQGVYGYTF.

The chain recombines TRBV6-1 with TRBJ1-4; 7 bases are shared with TRBD1. The length of the CDR3 is 14 residues. J was trimmed by 5 bases and V by 6 bases; bases with no gene match: 6. The germline V gene has CDR1 MNHNS and CDR2 SASEGT. The CDR3 region is CASRLRGTNEKLFF. As DNA, the CDR3 is TGTGCCAGCAGGCTCAGGGGGACCAATGAAAAACTGTTTTTT.

The chain combines TRBV9 with TRBJ2-3; TRBD1 matches at 7 bases. Germline V gene sequence: CDR1 SGDLS, CDR2 YYNGEE. The CDR3 is made up of 13 amino acids. V lost 3 bases to trimming and J lost 6 bases; unmatched junction nucleotides: 4. CDR3 amino acids: CASSAVQGDTQYF. The CDR3 nucleotides are TGTGCCAGCAGCGCGGTACAGGGGGATACGCAGTATTTT.

The chain is built from TRBV6-6 and TRBJ2-1; D possibly matches TRBD1 or TRBD2 (6 bases each). Germline assignment: CDR1 MNHNY and CDR2 SVGAGI (reference sequence). CDR3 length: 16 amino acids. The V and J ends lost 2 bases and 5 bases respectively, with 16 bases between them. The CDR3 region has the DNA TGTGCCAGCAGTTACCCCCGTGGTAGGGGGGACAATGAGCAGTTCTTC. Encoded protein: CASSYPRGRGDNEQFF.

J is TRBJ2-3 and V is TRBV13, with D perhaps matching TRBD2 (6 bases). The germline V gene has CDR1 PRHDT and CDR2 FYEKMQ (reference sequence). V was pared by 3 bases and J by 5 bases, with 12 bases between. The CDR3 runs to 14 residues. CDR3 bases: TGTGCCAGCAGCTTGACCGGGACTCTAGATACGCAGTATTTT. It encodes CASSLTGTLDTQYF.

This clone was seen just once. The rearrangement uses TRBV5-1 and TRBJ2-7; TRBD1 agrees at 9 bases. CDR1 is SGHRS, CDR2 YFSETQ, per germline. The CDR3 covers 15 residues. J was trimmed by 3 bases and V by 0 bases; bases with no gene match: 4. The CDR3 region has the DNA TGCGCCAGCAGCTTGGCGGGACAGGGAGGCTACGAGCAGTACTTC. Translated, it gives CASSLAGQGGYEQYF.

This clone was seen a handful of times. This chain uses TRBV5-1 with TRBJ2-1; tentatively, D is TRBD2 (6 bases). The CDR3 covers 13 residues. In germline, CDR1 is SGHRS, CDR2 YFSETQ. V gave up 2 bases and J gave up 5 bases, with 8 bases separating them. The CDR3 sequence is CASSFGGNNEQFF. DNA of the CDR3: TGCGCCAGCAGCTTCGGCGGGAACAATGAGCAGTTCTTC.

The chain uses TRBV9 and TRBJ1-4; 7 positions agree with TRBD1. Germline CDR1 SGDLS, CDR2 YYNGEE. Trimming took 1 base from V and 7 from J; bases not matched to a gene: 7. This CDR3 is 15 amino acids long. The CDR3 loop is CASSVIGGLSEKLFF. CDR3 DNA: TGTGCCAGCAGCGTAATAGGGGGCTTGAGTGAAAAACTGTTTTTT.

V is TRBV19 and J is TRBJ2-1; perhaps TRBD2 as D (5 bases). The CDR3 has 14 amino acids. The V end lost 0 bases, the J end lost 6 bases, and 9 bases lay between the germline ends. Germline V gene data show CDR1 as LNHDA and CDR2 as SQIVND (reference sequence). Written as DNA, the CDR3 is TGTGCCAGTAGTATAGATCCGGGGAGCAATGAGCAGTTCTTC. Its protein product is CASSIDPGSNEQFF.

The chain couples TRBV7-6 to TRBJ2-6; D possibly corresponds to TRBD1 (5 bases). Trimming left V 5 bases short and J 3 bases short, with 14 bases between. CDR1 is SGHVS, CDR2 FNYEAQ, per germline. The CDR3 sequence is 16 residues long. The chain's CDR3 is CASSAQTDFGANVLTF. CDR3 bases: TGTGCCAGCAGCGCTCAGACAGACTTTGGGGCCAACGTCCTGACTTTC. The whole variable domain, filled in from reference TRBV7-6 and TRBJ2-6, reads GAGVSQSPRYKVTKRGQDVALRCDPISGHVSLYWYRQALGQGPEFLTYFNYEAQQDKSGLPNDRFSAERPEGSISTLTIQRTEQRDSAMYRCASSAQTDFGANVLTFGAGSRLTVL.

The V call is TRBV6-6, the J call TRBJ2-7; TRBD1 agrees at 7 bases. The length of the CDR3 is 14 residues. Losses at the gene ends were 1 base for V and 3 bases for J; bases not matched to a gene: 3. CDR1 and CDR2 from the germline V gene are MNHNY and SVGAGI (reference sequence). The CDR3 region has the DNA TGTGCCAGCAGTTACTTCCGGGACAGCTACGAGCAGTACTTC. This gives the protein CASSYFRDSYEQYF.